The 10 T cell receptor beta chains below all came from one sample that was sequenced in a study of blood T cells in healthy people across ages. The use of a sample-barcoded 5' primer and a J-beta primer mix characterized a second PCR of 7 to 11 cycles. MiXCR, applied by TCRdb to the 5' RACE reads, yields one record per CDR3 protein. The profile shows 890,000 or so distinct CDR3 sequences, around 68% of them singletons. Sequencing was done on a sample of blood. These receptors all stem from a young man in good health.

V usage is TRBV6-6 and J usage is TRBJ2-7; the D is unclear. Between the trimmed V and J ends, which lost 5 bases and 10 bases, there was a span of 21 bases. The CDR3 contains 14 residues. Per germline, CDR1 MNHNY and CDR2 SVGAGI (reference sequence). In DNA, the CDR3 is TGTGCCAGCAGTCCAACGGCCTTATCGGAGACCCAGTACGTC. Its protein product is CASSPTALSETQYV.

The genes are TRBV7-3 and TRBJ1-6; D may be TRBD1 (5 bases). This CDR3 has 14 residues. Germline CDR1 reads SGHTA; CDR2 reads FQGTGA. V dropped 4 bases and J dropped 11 bases, with 15 bases sitting between them. This chain's CDR3 is CASSSPQGNPPLHF. CDR3 DNA: TGTGCCAGCAGCTCCCCTCAGGGAAATCCACCCCTCCACTTT.

This rearrangement joins TRBV6-2 or TRBV6-3 to TRBJ1-2; D unresolved. CDR1 and CDR2 (germline): MNHEY, SVGEGT. This CDR3 is 14 amino acids long. Trimming took off 3 bases at V and 5 bases at J, with 13 bases between the two ends. CDR3 loop: CASSYTTLAYGYTF. CDR3 coding DNA: TGTGCCAGCAGTTATACCACGCTCGCGTATGGCTACACCTTC.

In nucleotides, the CDR3 is TGTGCCAGCAGCCTGACTACGGACAGGGCCTCCAATGAGCAGTTCTTC. Translated: CASSLTTDRASNEQFF. The rearrangement joins TRBV14 to TRBJ2-1; 8 bases align to TRBD1. Trimming at V came to 4 bases and at J to 6 bases, leaving 11 bases not matched to a gene. Germline V gives CDR1 SGHDN, CDR2 FVKESK. This CDR3 is 16 amino acids long.

The V call is TRBV3-1, the J call TRBJ2-3; D could derive from TRBD1 or TRBD2 (5 bases each). The CDR3 contains 16 residues. Looked up from germline, CDR1 is LGHDT and CDR2 is YNNKEL (reference sequence). V was trimmed by 3 bases and J by 3 bases, leaving 16 bases between them. CDR3 protein: CASSQESRGQTDTQYF. The CDR3 DNA sequence: TGTGCCAGCAGCCAGGAGTCGAGGGGCCAGACAGATACGCAGTATTTT.

In its sample, this clonotype was seen once. The chain links TRBV2 to TRBJ1-6; 8 bases match TRBD1. CDR3 length: 15 residues. J was trimmed by 10 bases and V by 7 bases; bases with no gene match: 12. Germline V gene data show CDR1 as SNHLY and CDR2 as FYNNEI. Here the CDR3 DNA reads TGTGCCAGCAATACAAGACAGGGGAACGGGTCACCCCTCCACTTT. Translated, it gives CASNTRQGNGSPLHF.

The CDR3 reads CASSQGEGGSDIQYF. The CDR3, as DNA: TGCGCCAGCAGCCAAGGAGAGGGGGGATCGGACATTCAGTACTTC. This sequence joins TRBV4-3 and TRBJ2-4; the D call may be TRBD1 or TRBD2 (6 bases each). CDR1 and CDR2 (germline): LGHNA, YSLEER. CDR3 length: 15 residues. V was clipped by 1 base and J by 8 bases, with 15 bases between them.

The chain employs TRBV20-1 and TRBJ2-5, with a tentative D call TRBD2 (7 bases). In germline, CDR1 is DFQATT, CDR2 SNEGSKA (reference sequence). Trimming took off 1 base at V and 4 bases at J, with 13 bases between the two ends. The CDR3 length is 14 residues. CDR3 in DNA: TGCAGTGCTAGAGCGCAAGGGGGGGTAGAGACCCAGTACTTC. It codes for CSARAQGGVETQYF.

The chain recombines TRBV10-3 with TRBJ1-1; perhaps TRBD1 as D (5 bases). The ends were cut back, 2 bases at V and 7 bases at J, with 11 bases in the middle. The CDR3 is made up of 13 amino acids. CDR1 and CDR2 (germline): ENHRY, SYGVKD. DNA for the CDR3: TGTGCCATCAGTGAGATAGGGGTGGGTGAAGCTTTCTTT. Protein product: CAISEIGVGEAFF.

This clonotype has more than one count but fewer than ten. The chain recombines TRBV15 with TRBJ2-7; 9 bases are a match to TRBD1. CDR3 length: 15 residues. V was pared by 1 base and J by 4 bases, with 5 bases of the junction left unmatched. Germline V CDR1 and CDR2: LNHNV, YYDKDF (reference sequence). The CDR3 reads CATSRGTGEEYEQYF. DNA of the CDR3: TGTGCCACCAGCAGAGGGACAGGGGAAGAGTACGAGCAGTACTTC.